Below, 18 T cell receptor beta chains from the same sample are listed, as sequenced in a study of CD8+CD57+ T cells in acquired aplastic anemia (dated by TCRdb to the late 2010s). Patients chosen for sequencing had shown expansion of CD8+CD57+ cells by flow cytometry. The sequencing machine was an Illumina HiSeq 2000. Genomic DNA was used as template for profiling of TCR beta VDJ combinations and CDR3 sequences. Using fastp at Q25 and MiXCR, TCRdb reprocessed the public reads and kept productive beta chains. CDR3 protein sequences are deduplicated, and each keeps its most common genes and DNA. The sample table records about 200,000 distinct CDR3 sequences; 55% to 65% of these occur just once. The biggest ten clones account for about 60% of the sample. Sample: sorted CD4+, CD8+, or CD8+CD57+ T cells (not recorded which) from PBMCs. These receptors were obtained from a human donor with aplastic anemia.

The sample holds one count of this clonotype. This chain connects TRBV2 to TRBJ2-3, with 9 bases aligning to TRBD2. CDR3 size: 15 residues. The J segment lost 2 bases and the V segment lost 7 bases, leaving 7 bases of the junction unmatched. Germline values: CDR1 SNHLY, CDR2 FYNNEI. This CDR3 is CASINSGGPTDTQYF. The CDR3 nucleotides are TGTGCCAGCATTAATAGCGGGGGCCCCACAGATACGCAGTATTTT.

The chain combines TRBV7-9 with TRBJ2-7; D is undetermined. CDR1 is SEHNR, CDR2 FQNEAQ, per germline (reference sequence). V shed 8 bases and J shed 5 bases, with 13 bases lying between them. The CDR3 totals 12 residues. The CDR3 DNA sequence: TGTGCCAGCGCCCCCTTACAACACGAGCAGTACTTC. Protein product: CASAPLQHEQYF.

In this sample, this clonotype turned up a few times. This chain connects TRBV2 to TRBJ1-2; tentative D call: TRBD1 (5 bases). Germline loops: CDR1 SNHLY, CDR2 FYNNEI. The CDR3 runs 12 residues. Trimming took 4 bases from V and 8 from J, leaving 11 bases between them. The CDR3 region is CASSVGGDGYTF. The CDR3 nucleotides are TGTGCCAGCAGTGTCGGAGGGGACGGCTACACCTTC.

As regards this clonotype: Just one base apart from a much larger clone, this may be a read error. The V gene is TRBV7-8, the J gene TRBJ1-2; TRBD1 is a possible D gene (5 bases). Trimming removed 5 bases from V and 4 bases from J, with 20 bases in between. CDR3 length: 16 residues. CDR1 and CDR2 from the germline V gene are SGHVS and FQNEAQ. The CDR3: CASSEGDITGGYGYTF. The CDR3 region has the DNA TGTGCCAGCAGCGAAGGCGATATTACAGGTGGCTATGGCTACACCTTC.

The chain uses TRBV7-2 and TRBJ2-7; 8 bases fit TRBD2. Unmatched junction bases numbered 15, after V lost 5 bases and J lost 3 bases. Germline V CDR1 and CDR2: SGHTA, FQGNSA. The CDR3 runs to 17 residues. CDR3: CASSRDGGRLSYYEQYF. Written as DNA, the CDR3 is TGTGCCAGCAGCAGAGACGGCGGGAGGCTCTCCTACTACGAGCAGTACTTC.

V is TRBV7-3 and J is TRBJ1-2, with 7 bases lining up with TRBD1. The CDR3 loop spans 15 amino acids. Germline V gives CDR1 SGHTA, CDR2 FQGTGA. The V segment lost 3 bases and the J segment 4 bases; nucleotides outside the gene matches: 8. The CDR3 loop is CASSLTGIGGYGYTF. CDR3 DNA sequence: TGTGCCAGCAGCTTGACAGGGATCGGAGGCTATGGCTACACCTTC.

The rearrangement joins TRBV15 to TRBJ2-7, with D unresolved. Germline CDR1 and CDR2: LNHNV and YYDKDF (reference sequence). The length of the CDR3 is 14 residues. V was trimmed by 4 bases and J by 6 bases, leaving 16 bases between them. CDR3 sequence reads: CATSTGYHPGEQYF. CDR3 coding DNA: TGTGCCACCAGCACGGGCTATCACCCAGGCGAGCAGTACTTC. The full variable domain, its missing parts supplied by reference TRBV15 and TRBJ2-7, is DAMVIQNPRYQVTQFGKPVTLSCSQTLNHNVMYWYQQKSSQAPKLLFHYYDKDFNNEADTPDNFQSRRPNTSFCFLDIRSPGLGDTAMYLCATSTGYHPGEQYFGPGTRLTVT.

This clonotype appeared a single time. V is TRBV24-1 and J is TRBJ2-3; 8 bases agree with TRBD1. This CDR3 contains 16 residues. Per the germline V gene, CDR1 is KGHDR and CDR2 is SFDVKD. V gave up 0 bases and J gave up 6 bases; unmatched junction bases: 7. CDR3 bases: TGTGCCACCAGTGATTTGCAGGGGGCGGTTGCGGATACGCAGTATTTT. Translated: CATSDLQGAVADTQYF.

About this clonotype itself: The CDR3 ends on some other residue instead of the conserved phenylalanine or tryptophan, so this is likely a read error. The chain joins TRBV7-8 to TRBJ1-1; unclear D gene. Between the trimmed V and J ends, which lost 8 bases and 1 base, there was a span of 11 bases. Looked up from germline, CDR1 is SGHVS and CDR2 is FQNEAQ. The CDR3 has 13 amino acids. The CDR3 protein is CASSGQKNTEAFV. CDR3 DNA: TGTGCCAGCTCTGGGCAAAAGAACACTGAAGCTTTCGTT.

The chain joins TRBV19 to TRBJ2-5; D perhaps matches TRBD1 (6 bases). Germline V gene data show CDR1 as LNHDA and CDR2 as SQIVND (reference sequence). V was shortened by 8 bases and J by 0 bases, with 10 bases between the two germline ends. CDR3 length: 13 amino acids. The CDR3 nucleotides are TGTGCCAGTCTGGGACATAACCAAGAGACCCAGTACTTC. Its translation is CASLGHNQETQYF. The full variable domain, its missing parts supplied by reference TRBV19 and TRBJ2-5, is DGGITQSPKYLFRKEGQNVTLSCEQNLNHDAMYWYRQDPGQGLRLIYYSQIVNDFQKGDIAEGYSVSREKKESFPLTVTSAQKNPTAFYLCASLGHNQETQYFGPGTRLLVL.

V and J are TRBV3-1 and TRBJ2-3, with D unresolved. The length of the CDR3 is 15 residues. Germline CDR1 reads LGHDT; CDR2 reads YNNKEL (reference sequence). The V end lost 3 bases, the J end lost 2 bases, and 12 bases lay between the germline ends. CDR3 sequence reads: CASSQMSISTDTQYF. In DNA, the CDR3 is TGTGCCAGCAGCCAGATGTCCATTTCCACAGATACGCAGTATTTT.

V and J are TRBV7-9 and TRBJ2-7; 11 nucleotides align to TRBD1. CDR1 SEHNR and CDR2 FQNEAQ come from the germline V gene (reference sequence). The J segment lost 4 bases and the V segment lost 4 bases, leaving 6 bases of the junction unmatched. CDR3 size: 15 residues. The CDR3 coding sequence is TGTGCCAGCAGCTCCCCGGGACAGGGGGATTACGAGCAGTACTTC. Its translation is CASSSPGQGDYEQYF.

The chain links TRBV5-1 to TRBJ2-7; TRBD1 aligns across 8 bases. Trimming removed 3 bases from V and 3 bases from J; junction bases left unmatched: 8. This CDR3 is built from 15 residues. The germline gives CDR1 SGHRS, CDR2 YFSETQ. The CDR3 DNA reads as TGCGCCAGCAGCTCGACAGGGGCGTTTAGCTACGAGCAGTACTTC. Translating gives CASSSTGAFSYEQYF.

V gene TRBV20-1 combines with J gene TRBJ2-7; 7 nucleotides align to TRBD1. The CDR3 is 15 residues long. From germline, CDR1 is DFQATT and CDR2 SNEGSKA (reference sequence). V lost 1 base to trimming and J lost 1 base; unmatched junction nucleotides: 7. The CDR3 sequence is CSARGDRVRSYEQYF. CDR3 bases: TGCAGTGCTAGAGGCGACAGGGTGAGGTCCTACGAGCAGTACTTC.

This clonotype has a handful of counts. The rearrangement links TRBV7-9 to TRBJ2-5; D not resolved. This CDR3 spans 15 amino acids. Per the germline V gene, CDR1 is SEHNR and CDR2 is FQNEAQ (reference sequence). V lost 1 base and J 2 bases, leaving 11 bases between the germline ends. Here the CDR3 reads CASSLGTGSQETQYF. CDR3 DNA sequence: TGTGCCAGCAGCTTAGGGACGGGCTCGCAAGAGACCCAGTACTTC.

J is TRBJ1-2 and V is TRBV19, with D tentatively TRBD1 (5 bases). Germline CDR1 LNHDA, CDR2 SQIVND (reference sequence). V was clipped by 0 bases and J by 7 bases, with 18 bases between them. This CDR3 is built from 16 residues. Here the CDR3 reads CASSIDLAGTRRGYTF. In nucleotides, the CDR3 is TGTGCCAGTAGTATAGATCTAGCAGGGACGAGGCGTGGCTACACCTTC.

This chain joins TRBV28 and TRBJ2-7, with 8 nucleotides matching TRBD1. V shed 6 bases and J 4 bases; nucleotides not matched to a gene: 8. CDR1 is MDHEN and CDR2 is SYDVKM in the germline V gene. The CDR3 runs 14 residues. The CDR3 DNA follows: TGTGCCAGCAGCTCGGACAGGGAGGTATACGAGCAGTACTTC. This translates into CASSSDREVYEQYF.

The chain employs TRBV20-1 and TRBJ2-1, with D tentatively TRBD2 (5 bases). This CDR3 comprises 16 residues. Between the trimmed V and J ends, which lost 0 bases and 0 bases, there was a span of 12 bases. Germline CDR1 reads DFQATT; CDR2 reads SNEGSKA (reference sequence). For the CDR3, the DNA is TGCAGTGCTAGAGATTTAAGCGGACCCTCCTACAATGAGCAGTTCTTC. It yields the protein CSARDLSGPSYNEQFF.